These T cell receptor beta chains were read from a single sample in a study of blood T cell repertoires in COVID-19. Only in-frame clones appear in the TCRdb table, and some are missing; sequencing was by immunoSEQ multiplex PCR. Of 190,000 or so clones listed, 82% are singletons. Sequencing input: PBMCs or T cells enriched from blood (not recorded which). Source of these receptors: a man aged 40-49 years who had recovered from COVID-19. CDR3s include the opening cysteine and the closing phenylalanine or tryptophan. D genes are given only for firm matches. A row's size may be missing; if present it is once, few, many or a size class.

CDR3: CASSKDRSSGNTIYF; DNA: TGTGCCAGCAGTAAGGACAGGAGCTCTGGAAACACCATATATTTT; size: .; V: TRBV6-5; J: TRBJ1-3; D: TRBD1
CDR3: CASSVVGTGVETQYF; DNA: TGTGCCAGCAGCGTAGTAGGGACAGGGGTAGAGACCCAGTACTTC; size: .; V: TRBV9; J: TRBJ2-5; D: TRBD1
CDR3: CASSGPGNYGYTF; DNA: TGTGCCAGCAGCGGACCGGGGAACTATGGCTACACCTTC; size: .; V: TRBV2; J: TRBJ1-2; D: .
CDR3: CASRSAGGTDTQYF; DNA: TGTGCCAGCAGGTCGGCGGGAGGCACAGATACGCAGTATTTT; size: .; V: TRBV28; J: TRBJ2-3; D: TRBD2
CDR3: CASSLEGQDWDTQYF; DNA: TGTGCCAGCAGCTTAGAAGGACAGGATTGGGATACGCAGTATTTT; size: once; V: TRBV11-2; J: TRBJ2-3; D: TRBD1
CDR3: CAISENREGGYTF; DNA: TGTGCCATCAGTGAGAACAGGGAGGGCGGCTACACCTTC; size: .; V: TRBV10-3; J: TRBJ1-2; D: .
CDR3: CAWSGQMNTEAFF; DNA: TGTGCCTGGAGTGGACAGATGAACACTGAAGCTTTCTTT; size: .; V: TRBV30; J: TRBJ1-1; D: .
CDR3: CASSEGQLETQYF; DNA: TGCGCCAGCAGTGAGGGGCAACTGGAGACCCAGTACTTC; size: .; V: TRBV10-1; J: TRBJ2-5; D: .
CDR3: CASSATLSGGTEAFF; DNA: TGTGCCAGCAGCGCGACTCTATCCGGGGGCACTGAAGCTTTCTTT; size: .; V: TRBV9; J: TRBJ1-1; D: .
CDR3: CASSKRTGSDGNTIYF; DNA: TGTGCCAGTAGTAAAAGGACAGGGAGCGACGGAAACACCATATATTTT; size: once; V: TRBV19; J: TRBJ1-3; D: TRBD1
CDR3: CASSESPGDYKTQYF; DNA: TGTGCCAGCAGTGAATCTCCAGGGGACTATAAGACCCAGTACTTC; size: .; V: TRBV2; J: TRBJ2-5; D: .
CDR3: CASSFSAEAFF; DNA: TGTGCCAGCAGTTTTAGCGCTGAAGCTTTCTTT; size: .; V: TRBV12-3/TRBV12-4; J: TRBJ1-1; D: .
CDR3: CASSRLADEQYF; DNA: TGTGCCAGCAGCAGACTAGCGGACGAGCAGTACTTC; size: .; V: TRBV2; J: TRBJ2-7; D: TRBD2
CDR3: CASSTDRVGTDTQYF; DNA: TGTGCCAGTAGTACCGACAGGGTTGGCACAGATACGCAGTATTTT; size: .; V: TRBV19; J: TRBJ2-3; D: TRBD1
CDR3: CASSLEQVGITEAFF; DNA: TGCGCCAGCAGCTTGGAACAGGTGGGGATCACTGAAGCTTTCTTT; size: once; V: TRBV5-1; J: TRBJ1-1; D: .
CDR3: CASSLEREGNTGELFF; DNA: TGTGCCAGCAGCTTAGAGCGGGAGGGGAACACCGGGGAGCTGTTTTTT; size: .; V: TRBV7-6; J: TRBJ2-2; D: TRBD2
CDR3: CASSSQAGHLTQYF; DNA: TGTGCCAGCAGCTCTCAAGCGGGACACCTTACGCAGTATTTT; size: .; V: TRBV14; J: TRBJ2-3; D: .
CDR3: CASSRPGTGAHNEQFF; DNA: TGTGCCAGCAGTCGCCCCGGGACAGGGGCCCACAATGAGCAGTTCTTC; size: .; V: TRBV7-3; J: TRBJ2-1; D: TRBD1
CDR3: CASSVGASGKATETQYF; DNA: TGTGCCAGCAGCGTAGGGGCTAGCGGGAAGGCAACCGAGACCCAGTACTTC; size: once; V: TRBV9; J: TRBJ2-5; D: TRBD2
CDR3: CSVEGTSGTDTQYF; DNA: TGCAGCGTTGAAGGGACTAGCGGCACAGATACGCAGTATTTT; size: .; V: TRBV29-1; J: TRBJ2-3; D: TRBD2
CDR3: CASRPGSSNEKLFF; DNA: TGCGCCAGCAGGCCCGGGTCGTCGAATGAAAAACTGTTTTTT; size: .; V: TRBV5-1; J: TRBJ1-4; D: .
CDR3: CASSQSVAYEQFF; DNA: TGTGCCAGCAGCCAATCCGTAGCCTATGAGCAGTTCTTC; size: once; V: TRBV14; J: TRBJ2-1; D: .
CDR3: CASRAPTVMNTEAFF; DNA: TGTGCCAGCAGAGCCCCGACAGTTATGAACACTGAAGCTTTCTTT; size: .; V: TRBV28; J: TRBJ1-1; D: .
CDR3: CASSSLKWEQFF; DNA: TGTGCCAGCAGCTCACTTAAATGGGAGCAGTTCTTC; size: .; V: TRBV7-2; J: TRBJ2-1; D: .
CDR3: CASSLWGANYGYTF; DNA: TGTGCCAGCAGCCTGTGGGGGGCTAACTATGGCTACACCTTC; size: .; V: TRBV5-5; J: TRBJ1-2; D: .
CDR3: CASSRAGTSEPNEQFF; DNA: TGTGCCAGCTCAAGGGCCGGGACTAGCGAGCCCAATGAGCAGTTCTTC; size: .; V: TRBV18; J: TRBJ2-1; D: TRBD2
CDR3: CAIRQGPQEQYF; DNA: TGTGCCATCAGACAGGGTCCGCAGGAGCAGTACTTC; size: .; V: TRBV10-3; J: TRBJ2-7; D: .
CDR3: CATSTKTSSYEQYF; DNA: TGTGCCACCAGCACCAAAACTAGCTCCTACGAGCAGTACTTC; size: .; V: TRBV15; J: TRBJ2-7; D: .
CDR3: CASAGTGSIETQYF; DNA: TGTGCCAGCGCTGGGACAGGGAGTATCGAGACCCAGTACTTC; size: .; V: TRBV2; J: TRBJ2-5; D: TRBD1
CDR3: CASSLGTGSDTQYF; DNA: TGCGCCAGCAGCTTGGGGACAGGGTCAGATACGCAGTATTTT; size: .; V: TRBV5-1; J: TRBJ2-3; D: TRBD1
CDR3: CASSYSRGLVDTQYF; DNA: TGTGCCAGCAGTTACTCGAGGGGACTAGTAGATACGCAGTATTTT; size: .; V: TRBV6-2/TRBV6-3; J: TRBJ2-3; D: TRBD2
CDR3: CATSDNRYNEQFF; DNA: TGTGCCACCAGTGATAACAGGTACAATGAGCAGTTCTTC; size: .; V: TRBV24-1; J: TRBJ2-1; D: .
CDR3: CSVDPGTSGPYF; DNA: TGCAGCGTTGACCCTGGGACTAGCGGACCATACTTC; size: .; V: TRBV29-1; J: TRBJ2-4; D: TRBD2
CDR3: CASSPDRVNGYTF; DNA: TGTGCCAGCAGTCCCGACAGGGTCAACGGCTACACCTTC; size: few; V: TRBV27; J: TRBJ1-2; D: TRBD1
CDR3: CASSIEGAGGPDEQFF; DNA: TGTGCCAGTAGTATAGAGGGGGCGGGAGGGCCCGATGAGCAGTTCTTC; size: once; V: TRBV19; J: TRBJ2-1; D: TRBD2
CDR3: CASSPQGANTEAFF; DNA: TGTGCCAGCAGCCCACAGGGGGCGAACACTGAAGCTTTCTTT; size: many; V: TRBV7-9; J: TRBJ1-1; D: TRBD1
CDR3: CASSPGTSEYEQYF; DNA: TGTGCCAGCTCCCCTGGGACTAGCGAATACGAGCAGTACTTC; size: .; V: TRBV18; J: TRBJ2-7; D: TRBD2
CDR3: CASSPPSRDRAGEQYF; DNA: TGTGCCAGCTCACCACCTTCCCGGGACAGGGCGGGCGAGCAGTACTTC; size: .; V: TRBV18; J: TRBJ2-7; D: TRBD1
CDR3: CASSANKQGMSEAFF; DNA: TGTGCCAGCTCAGCAAACAAACAGGGGATGTCTGAAGCTTTCTTT; size: .; V: TRBV18; J: TRBJ1-1; D: TRBD1
CDR3: CATSGRGSNTEAFF; DNA: TGTGCCACCAGTGGGCGGGGAAGCAACACTGAAGCTTTCTTT; size: .; V: TRBV24-1; J: TRBJ1-1; D: .
CDR3: CASSRNPGDYGYTF; DNA: TGTGCCAGCAGCCGAAACCCAGGGGACTATGGCTACACCTTC; size: few; V: TRBV11-2; J: TRBJ1-2; D: .
CDR3: CASSLTTGHYNEQFF; DNA: TGCGCCAGCAGTTTGACGACGGGACACTACAATGAGCAGTTCTTC; size: .; V: TRBV5-1; J: TRBJ2-1; D: .
CDR3: CASSVGGGWSDGYTF; DNA: TGTGCCAGCAGCGTAGGAGGGGGATGGAGTGATGGCTACACCTTC; size: .; V: TRBV9; J: TRBJ1-2; D: .
CDR3: CASSLLAGGDNEQFF; DNA: TGTGCCAGCAGCTTACTAGCGGGAGGGGACAATGAGCAGTTCTTC; size: .; V: TRBV7-3; J: TRBJ2-1; D: TRBD2
CDR3: CAISESPGSYEQYF; DNA: TGTGCCATCAGTGAGTCCCCGGGGTCCTACGAGCAGTACTTC; size: .; V: TRBV10-3; J: TRBJ2-7; D: .
CDR3: CASRLRLAGETQYF; DNA: TGCGCCAGCAGACTGCGGCTAGCTGGCGAGACCCAGTACTTC; size: .; V: TRBV4-1; J: TRBJ2-5; D: .
CDR3: CSVDSGTGEEKLFF; DNA: TGCAGCGTTGACTCCGGGACAGGGGAAGAAAAACTGTTTTTT; size: .; V: TRBV29-1; J: TRBJ1-4; D: TRBD1
CDR3: CASSQGENYGYTF; DNA: TGTGCCAGCAGCCAAGGAGAAAACTATGGCTACACCTTC; size: .; V: TRBV5-4; J: TRBJ1-2; D: .
CDR3: CASSWGTVSYNEQFF; DNA: TGTGCCAGCAGCTGGGGGACAGTTTCCTACAATGAGCAGTTCTTC; size: .; V: TRBV7-3; J: TRBJ2-1; D: TRBD1
CDR3: CAISEGQSDTGELFF; DNA: TGTGCCATCAGTGAGGGACAGTCGGACACCGGGGAGCTGTTTTTT; size: .; V: TRBV10-3; J: TRBJ2-2; D: .
CDR3: CASSPVQGFGGYTF; DNA: TGTGCCAGCAGCCCGGTACAGGGTTTTGGTGGCTACACCTTC; size: .; V: TRBV7-9; J: TRBJ1-2; D: .
CDR3: CASSQGTSGRRVNEQFF; DNA: TGTGCCAGCAGCCAAGGGACTAGCGGGAGAAGGGTCAATGAGCAGTTCTTC; size: .; V: TRBV3-1/TRBV3-2; J: TRBJ2-1; D: TRBD2